This T cell receptor beta chain derives from a study of T cell repertoires in cytomegalovirus infection. TCRdb redid the calling of the reads with MiXCR, one entry per CDR3 protein. The sample comprises 680,000 or so distinct CDR3 sequences, under 40% of which are singletons, and 2.8% rests with the top ten. Germline CDR1 is SGHAT and CDR2 is FQDESV (reference sequence). This CDR3 region has 14 residues. Trimming pared 5 bases from V and 3 bases from J, leaving 14 bases between. The chain employs TRBV11-1 and TRBJ2-7, with a tentative D call TRBD2 (5 bases). The sequence came from a human donor in good health (CMV status not recorded). Some clones in this sample may be carry-over from other donors' samples. The specimen was PBMCs. The CDR3 region has the DNA TGTGCCAGCAGCAGGTTTCGGGGAGACTACGAGCAGTACTTC. Its translation: CASSRFRGDYEQYF.